These 19 T cell receptor beta chains were sequenced from one sample in a study of blood T cell repertoires in COVID-19. The protocol was immunoSEQ multiplex PCR, while the TCRdb copy is restricted to in-frame clones and leaves out a portion. In the table there are about 210,000 clones, 80% to 90% of which are singletons. The sample was peripheral blood. These receptors were collected from a woman aged 35 to 49 with active or convalescent COVID-19.

This clone is a singleton in its sample. This chain links TRBV3-1 (or the pseudogene TRBV3-2) with TRBJ2-1; 8 nucleotides agree with TRBD2. Germline CDR1 and CDR2: LGHDT and YNNKEL (reference sequence). The CDR3 sequence is 16 residues long. With 1 base clipped from V and 4 bases from J, the junction kept 6 bases outside the gene matches. The CDR3 loop reads CASSQAGGGSYNEQFF. The CDR3 DNA reads as TGTGCCAGCAGCCAAGCCGGGGGGGGATCTTACAATGAGCAGTTCTTC.

This clone has ten or more counts. V is TRBV7-3 and J is TRBJ1-1, with TRBD1 matching 9 bases. The CDR3 runs 14 residues. Germline V lookup: CDR1 SGHTA, CDR2 FQGTGA. The junction had 9 bases not matched to a gene; V was cut back by 6 bases and J by 7 bases. CDR3 region: CASRRDREYGEAFF. The CDR3, as DNA: TGTGCCAGCAGACGGGACAGGGAATACGGTGAAGCTTTCTTT. Together with reference TRBV7-3 and TRBJ1-1, the CDR3 gives the full variable domain: GAGVSQTPSNKVTEKGKYVELRCDPISGHTALYWYRQSLGQGPEFLIYFQGTGAADDSGLPNDRFFAVRPEGSVSTLKIQRTERGDSAVYLCASRRDREYGEAFFGQGTRLTVV.

This clone appeared once. This chain joins TRBV11-2 and TRBJ2-3; D remains ambiguous. Germline loops: CDR1 SGHAT, CDR2 FQNNGV. The CDR3 spans 12 residues. V was cut by 5 bases and J by 6 bases, with 9 bases left in between. CDR3 in amino acids: CASSPSRDTQYF. Written as DNA, the CDR3 is TGTGCCAGCAGCCCATCGCGGGATACGCAGTATTTT. The full variable domain, rest sourced from reference TRBV11-2 and TRBJ2-3, is EAGVAQSPRYKIIEKRQSVAFWCNPISGHATLYWYQQILGQGPKLLIQFQNNGVVDDSQLPKDRFSAERLKGVDSTLKIQPAKLEDSAVYLCASSPSRDTQYFGPGTRLTVL.

This chain joins TRBV9 and TRBJ2-2, with D perhaps matching TRBD2 (6 bases). Per the germline V gene, CDR1 is SGDLS and CDR2 is YYNGEE. The CDR3 is made up of 16 amino acids. V was cut by 0 bases and J by 2 bases, with 11 bases left in between. The CDR3 DNA follows: TGTGCCAGCAGCGTAGCTTGGAGGGTAAACACCGGGGAGCTGTTTTTT. It translates to CASSVAWRVNTGELFF.

Only a few counts were recorded for this clone. V is TRBV27 and J is TRBJ1-4; no firm D call. The V gene lost 8 bases and the J gene lost 5 bases, with 6 bases spanning the gap. The CDR3 is 11 amino acids. Germline CDR1 MNHEY, CDR2 SMNVEV (reference sequence). The CDR3 loop reads CASQANEKLFF. In DNA, the CDR3 is TGTGCCAGCCAAGCGAATGAAAAACTGTTTTTT.

The chain combines TRBV28 with TRBJ2-1; 12 positions agree with TRBD1. Trimming removed 7 bases from V and 8 bases from J; junction bases left unmatched: 9. This CDR3 has 15 residues. CDR1 is MDHEN, CDR2 SYDVKM, per germline. The CDR3 DNA reads as TGTGCCAGCACCCCCCCGGGACAGGGGGCTTATGAGCAGTTCTTC. Translated, it gives CASTPPGQGAYEQFF.

This clone came up a few times. This rearrangement joins TRBV24-1 to TRBJ2-2; 14 nucleotides agree with TRBD2. CDR1 and CDR2 from the germline V gene are KGHDR and SFDVKD. The CDR3 is made up of 17 amino acids. Trimming cost V 3 bases and J 4 bases; bases outside gene matches: 3. The CDR3 DNA reads as TGTGCCACCAGTGATCCAGGACTAGCGGGAGGCACCGGGGAGCTGTTTTTT. Translation gives CATSDPGLAGGTGELFF.

The chain recombines TRBV5-1 with TRBJ2-3, with 7 bases aligning to TRBD2. J was trimmed by 3 bases and V by 2 bases; bases with no gene match: 3. Germline V CDR1 and CDR2: SGHRS, YFSETQ. The CDR3 is made up of 14 amino acids. CDR3 loop: CASSFGGGTDTQYF. CDR3 sequence (DNA): TGCGCCAGCAGCTTTGGCGGGGGAACAGATACGCAGTATTTT.

This clone occurred a few times. This chain connects TRBV24-1 to TRBJ1-1; 7 nucleotides match TRBD1. The CDR3 length is 13 residues. Germline values: CDR1 KGHDR, CDR2 SFDVKD. J was trimmed by 4 bases and V by 7 bases; bases with no gene match: 5. The CDR3 bases are TGTGCCACCAGCCTGGCAGGGGGCACTGAAGCTTTCTTT. Translated: CATSLAGGTEAFF.

Note on this clone: Other DNA sequences in this specimen translate into the identical CDR3. The V and J genes are TRBV29-1 and TRBJ1-1; possibly TRBD1 for D (5 bases). This CDR3 is 12 amino acids long. Germline V CDR1 and CDR2: SQVTM, ANQGSEA. V was cut by 6 bases and J by 0 bases, with 8 bases left in between. This chain's CDR3 is CSVRGLNTEAFF. The CDR3 coding sequence is TGCAGCGTAAGGGGCCTGAACACTGAAGCTTTCTTT.

V usage is TRBV28 and J usage is TRBJ1-5; D possibly corresponds to TRBD1 (5 bases). The germline gives CDR1 MDHEN, CDR2 SYDVKM. There are 13 residues in the CDR3. V lost 6 bases and J 5 bases, leaving 11 bases between the germline ends. In nucleotides, the CDR3 is TGTGCCAGCAGAGGGACTGGGGATCAGCCCCAGCATTTT. This gives the protein CASRGTGDQPQHF.

Remarks on this clone: Other DNA sequences within the sample encode an identical CDR3. The chain links TRBV28 to TRBJ1-2, with D tentatively TRBD1 (5 bases). V shed 4 bases and J shed 8 bases, with 8 bases lying between them. CDR1 MDHEN and CDR2 SYDVKM come from the germline V gene. The CDR3 contains 11 residues. The CDR3 DNA reads TGTGCCAGCAGTTATAGGGGAGGCTACACCTTC. Its translation: CASSYRGGYTF.

The chain employs TRBV27 and TRBJ2-1, with D uncertain. The CDR3 is made up of 15 amino acids. In germline, CDR1 is MNHEY, CDR2 SMNVEV (reference sequence). V shed 0 bases and J shed 7 bases, with 13 bases lying between them. In nucleotides, the CDR3 is TGTGCCAGCAGTTTATCGTTTTCGACAATTAATGAGCAGTTCTTC. Amino acids: CASSLSFSTINEQFF.

This clone is classed as medium-sized. The chain joins TRBV19 to TRBJ1-2, with TRBD1 as a possible D gene (5 bases). The CDR3 is 12 residues long. Deletions cut 2 bases from V and 10 bases from J, with 11 bases between. CDR1 is LNHDA and CDR2 is SQIVND in the germline V gene (reference sequence). The CDR3 here is CASSITQGAYTF. The CDR3 nucleotides read TGTGCCAGTAGTATAACCCAGGGCGCCTACACCTTC.

The gene calls are TRBV6-4 and TRBJ2-2, with 8 bases matching TRBD1. Germline V CDR1 and CDR2: MRHNA, SNTAGT. The CDR3 spans 16 residues. V dropped 4 bases and J dropped 0; count of bases not matched to a gene: 4. Here the CDR3 reads CASSVRTGTNTGELFF. The DNA for the CDR3 is TGTGCCAGCAGTGTTAGGACAGGGACGAACACCGGGGAGCTGTTTTTT.

The chain is built from TRBV9 and TRBJ2-5, with 12 bases identical to TRBD2. The CDR3 loop spans 17 amino acids. V lost 3 bases to trimming and J lost 0 bases; unmatched junction nucleotides: 6. Germline-derived CDR1 and CDR2 are SGDLS and YYNGEE. The CDR3 loop is CASSAPRLAGDQETQYF. The CDR3 DNA sequence: TGTGCCAGCAGCGCGCCTCGACTAGCGGGGGACCAAGAGACCCAGTACTTC. The variable domain in full, completed from reference TRBV9 and TRBJ2-5, reads DSGVTQTPKHLITATGQRVTLRCSPRSGDLSVYWYQQSLDQGLQFLIQYYNGEERAKGNILERFSAQQFPDLHSELNLSSLELGDSALYFCASSAPRLAGDQETQYFGPGTRLLVL.

The rearrangement uses TRBV27 and TRBJ1-2, with D unresolved. Trimming removed 3 bases from V and 4 bases from J, with 18 bases in between. The CDR3 extends over 16 amino acids. Germline V gives CDR1 MNHEY, CDR2 SMNVEV (reference sequence). The CDR3 DNA sequence: TGTGCCAGCAGTTTCTTTGGGCAGGCCCAACCCTATGGCTACACCTTC. This gives the protein CASSFFGQAQPYGYTF.

V is TRBV5-1 and J is TRBJ2-7; 8 bases align to TRBD2. Germline loops: CDR1 SGHRS, CDR2 YFSETQ. The trim removed 0 bases at V and 4 bases at J, leaving 6 bases unmatched. This CDR3 is built from 15 residues. CDR3 DNA sequence: TGCGCCAGCAGCTTGGCAACTAGCGGAACTTACGAGCAGTACTTC. Translating gives CASSLATSGTYEQYF. The complete variable domain, with remaining parts taken from reference TRBV5-1 and TRBJ2-7, reads KAGVTQTPRYLIKTRGQQVTLSCSPISGHRSVSWYQQTPGQGLQFLFEYFSETQRNKGNFPGRFSGRQFSNSRSEMNVSTLELGDSALYLCASSLATSGTYEQYFGPGTRLTVT.

The genes are TRBV2 and TRBJ2-7; 10 bases are shared with TRBD1. The CDR3 has 14 residues. V trimming: 4 bases; J trimming: 6 bases; junction bases outside the gene matches: 6. Germline CDR1 reads SNHLY; CDR2 reads FYNNEI. CDR3 in amino acids: CASSAPWTGGEQYF. In DNA form, the CDR3 reads TGTGCCAGCAGTGCTCCTTGGACAGGGGGCGAGCAGTACTTC.